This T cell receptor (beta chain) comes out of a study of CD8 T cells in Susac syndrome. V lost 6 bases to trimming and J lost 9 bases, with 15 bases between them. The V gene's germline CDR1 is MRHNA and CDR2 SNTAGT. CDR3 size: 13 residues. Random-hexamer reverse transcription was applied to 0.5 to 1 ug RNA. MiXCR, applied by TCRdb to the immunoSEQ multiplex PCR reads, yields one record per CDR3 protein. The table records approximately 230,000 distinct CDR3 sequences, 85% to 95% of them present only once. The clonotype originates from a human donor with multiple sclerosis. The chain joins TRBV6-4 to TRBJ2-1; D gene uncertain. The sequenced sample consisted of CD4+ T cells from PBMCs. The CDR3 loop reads CASSHLYRGEQFF. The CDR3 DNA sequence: TGTGCCAGCAGCCATCTCTACCGTGGTGAGCAGTTCTTC.